The rows below give T cell receptor beta chains drawn from one sample of a study of graft-versus-host responses after intestinal transplantation. The assay was immunoSEQ multiplex PCR, and TCRdb's table has in-frame clones only and misses some. The top ten hold 9% of the sample, which has 15,000 or so clones, about two thirds seen once. The sample was ileum tissue, taken 650 to 700 days after intestinal transplantation. Receptor source: a human patient who received an intestinal transplant, so some T cells may come from the graft donor. The CDR3 runs from the conserved cysteine through the conserved F or W. The D gene is left open where the match is weak. The listing skips clone size in some rows; elsewhere it reads once, few, many or a size class.

>TRBV5-1|TRBJ1-6|NA|NA
CASNRGDSYNSPLHF
TGCGCCAGCAACCGAGGTGACTCCTATAATTCACCCCTCCACTTT
>TRBV7-2|TRBJ2-5|NA|NA
CASSLGVWDWGGQGETQYF
TGTGCCAGCAGCTTAGGGGTCTGGGATTGGGGGGGGCAAGGAGAGACCCAGTACTTC
>TRBV25-1|TRBJ1-1|NA|NA
CASHGTEAFF
TGTGCTAGCCACGGCACTGAAGCTTTCTTT
>TRBV18|TRBJ2-1|TRBD2|NA
CASSLGLAANEQFF
TGTGCCAGCTCTCTGGGACTAGCCGCAAATGAGCAGTTCTTC
>TRBV27|TRBJ1-1|NA|NA
CASSLAGGGVTEAFF
TGTGCCAGCAGTTTAGCTGGGGGCGGAGTCACTGAAGCTTTCTTT
>TRBV6-6|TRBJ1-2|NA|once
CASSRGNSDFIYGYTF
TGTGCCAGCAGCAGAGGGAATAGCGACTTTATCTATGGCTACACCTTC
>TRBV27|TRBJ1-1|NA|NA
CASSLGGVTEAFF
TGTGCCAGCAGTTTAGGCGGGGTCACTGAAGCTTTCTTT
>TRBV6-5|TRBJ1-2|NA|NA
CASSYVGGGGYTF
TGTGCCAGCAGTTACGTCGGGGGAGGTGGCTACACCTTC
>TRBV5-1|TRBJ1-3|TRBD1|NA
CASSLTGTGGSGNTIYF
TGCGCCAGCAGCTTGACCGGGACAGGGGGCTCTGGAAACACCATATATTTT
>TRBV4-3|TRBJ1-6|NA|NA
CASSQSTRGNSPLHF
TGCGCCAGCAGCCAATCGACAAGGGGGAATTCACCCCTCCACTTT
>TRBV11-2|TRBJ2-5|TRBD1|NA
CASSLRGQGTETQYF
TGTGCCAGCAGCTTAAGGGGACAGGGGACCGAGACCCAGTACTTC
>TRBV5-8|TRBJ2-2|TRBD2|few
CASSFGGTGGELFF
TGTGCCAGCAGCTTCGGGGGGACGGGCGGGGAGCTGTTTTTT
>TRBV5-6|TRBJ1-4|NA|large
CASSLVSADEKLFF
TGTGCCAGCAGCTTGGTCTCCGCGGATGAAAAACTGTTTTTT
>TRBV5-1|TRBJ2-7|NA|NA
CASSLSPRTNPYEQYF
TGCGCCAGCAGCTTGAGCCCGAGGACAAACCCCTACGAGCAGTACTTC
>TRBV2|TRBJ1-5|NA|NA
CASSDTGSSQPQHF
TGTGCCAGCAGTGATACAGGTTCCAGTCAGCCCCAGCATTTT
>TRBV5-3|TRBJ2-5|TRBD1|NA
CARSLVDRAQETQYF
TGTGCCAGAAGCTTAGTCGACAGGGCACAAGAGACCCAGTACTTC
>TRBV7-6|TRBJ2-1|TRBD2|few
CASSPDSGLAGGLGEQFF
TGTGCCAGCAGCCCCGACTCGGGACTAGCGGGGGGGCTGGGGGAGCAGTTCTTC
>TRBV7-9|TRBJ2-3|NA|NA
CASSLGGTDTQYF
TGTGCCAGCAGCTTAGGAGGCACAGATACGCAGTATTTT
>TRBV30|TRBJ1-6|TRBD1|NA
CAWADRGYNSPLHF
TGTGCCTGGGCGGACAGGGGATATAATTCACCCCTCCACTTT
>TRBV7-9|TRBJ2-7|NA|medium-sized
CASAFEGEQYF
TGTGCCAGCGCCTTCGAGGGCGAGCAGTACTTC
>TRBV30|TRBJ2-5|TRBD1|NA
CAWRTGAATQETQYF
TGTGCCTGGAGGACAGGGGCAGCCACACAAGAGACCCAGTACTTC
>TRBV7-9|TRBJ2-2|TRBD2|once
CASSLRGLAGGLNTGELFF
TGTGCCAGCAGCTTAAGGGGACTAGCGGGGGGCCTTAACACCGGGGAGCTGTTTTTT
>TRBV5-8|TRBJ2-7|NA|NA
CASSPWGAYEQYF
TGTGCCAGCAGCCCATGGGGAGCCTACGAGCAGTACTTC
>TRBV9|TRBJ1-1|NA|NA
CASSVASGNTEAFF
TGTGCCAGCAGCGTAGCCTCAGGGAACACTGAAGCTTTCTTT
>TRBV4-2|TRBJ2-7|TRBD2|NA
CASSQEDSGGYEQYF
TGTGCCAGCAGCCAAGAAGATAGCGGGGGTTACGAGCAGTACTTC
>TRBV6-1|TRBJ2-7|TRBD1|few
CASSRQGATYEQYF
TGTGCCAGCAGTCGCCAGGGGGCTACCTACGAGCAGTACTTC
>TRBV2|TRBJ1-1|NA|once
CASSEELDYTEAFF
TGTGCCAGCAGTGAAGAGCTGGACTACACTGAAGCTTTCTTT
>TRBV30|TRBJ1-6|TRBD1|NA
CAWRSRQGIYNSPLHF
TGTGCCTGGAGAAGTAGACAGGGGATTTATAATTCACCCCTCCACTTT
>TRBV6-4|TRBJ1-1|TRBD1|NA
CASSPTGNTEAFF
TGTGCCAGCAGCCCGACAGGGAATACTGAAGCTTTCTTT
>TRBV6-4|TRBJ2-1|TRBD2|NA
CASSDGTSGNEQFF
TGTGCCAGCAGTGACGGGACTAGCGGGAATGAGCAGTTCTTC
>TRBV5-8|TRBJ1-3|NA|NA
CASSLAAPGSGNTIYF
TGTGCCAGCAGCTTGGCCGCCCCGGGCTCTGGAAACACCATATATTTT
>TRBV7-2|TRBJ2-7|NA|few
CASSRLSYEQYF
TGTGCCAGCAGCCGACTCTCCTACGAGCAGTACTTC
>TRBV11-2|TRBJ2-7|NA|few
CASSLAYEQYF
TGTGCCAGCAGCCTAGCCTACGAGCAGTACTTC
>TRBV14|TRBJ1-4|NA|NA
CASSPRGTTNEKLFF
TGTGCCAGCAGCCCTAGGGGCACGACTAATGAAAAACTGTTTTTT
>TRBV9|TRBJ1-1|TRBD1|NA
CAGPQGDSEAFF
TGTGCCGGACCCCAGGGGGACTCTGAAGCTTTCTTT
>TRBV12-2|TRBJ2-3|NA|NA
CASRFSPGGPHTDTQYF
TGTGCAAGTCGCTTCTCACCCGGGGGGCCCCACACAGATACGCAGTATTTT
>TRBV19|TRBJ2-7|TRBD1|NA
CASSPFGTGDYEQYF
TGTGCCAGTAGTCCTTTTGGGACAGGGGACTACGAGCAGTACTTC
>TRBV11-1|TRBJ1-2|NA|NA
CASAQGTSYNYGYTF
TGTGCCAGCGCCCAAGGTACTAGCTATAACTATGGCTACACCTTC
>TRBV6-5|TRBJ1-1|TRBD1|NA
CASHRGRLNTEAFF
TGTGCCAGTCACAGGGGGCGTTTGAACACTGAAGCTTTCTTT
>TRBV29-1|TRBJ2-5|NA|NA
CSVKNPQTGLQETQYF
TGCAGCGTTAAAAACCCCCAAACAGGGCTACAAGAGACCCAGTACTTC
>TRBV27|TRBJ1-1|NA|NA
CASRQTNTEAFF
TGTGCCAGCAGACAGACGAACACTGAAGCTTTCTTT
>TRBV6-5|TRBJ1-1|NA|NA
CASSFHRDDTEAFF
TGTGCCAGCAGTTTTCACAGGGATGACACTGAAGCTTTCTTT
>TRBV7-2|TRBJ1-3|NA|NA
CASSLGFRRQVRNTIYF
TGTGCCAGCAGCTTAGGGTTTAGGAGACAGGTCAGAAACACCATATATTTT
>TRBV7-9|TRBJ1-2|NA|few
CASREGGVGYGYTF
TGTGCCAGCAGGGAAGGGGGTGTGGGCTATGGCTACACCTTC
>TRBV6-1|TRBJ2-7|NA|few
CASSEARKSYEQYF
TGTGCCAGCAGTGAAGCGAGAAAGTCCTACGAGCAGTACTTC
>TRBV5-6|TRBJ1-2|TRBD1|NA
CASSPGTAVYGYTF
TGTGCCAGCAGTCCCGGGACAGCTGTCTATGGCTACACCTTC
>TRBV6-1|TRBJ1-1|TRBD1|once
CASSRDRMNTEAFF
TGTGCCAGCAGCCGGGACAGGATGAACACTGAAGCTTTCTTT
>TRBV6-5|TRBJ1-2|NA|NA
CASSHSPFYGYTF
TGTGCCAGCAGCCACAGCCCCTTCTATGGCTACACCTTC
>TRBV4-1|TRBJ1-1|NA|NA
CASSQVGGGTEAFF
TGCGCCAGCAGCCAAGTCGGCGGGGGCACTGAAGCTTTCTTT
>TRBV30|TRBJ2-1|TRBD2|NA
CACKAGLVVNEQFF
TGTGCCTGTAAGGCGGGACTAGTTGTCAATGAGCAGTTCTTC
>TRBV5-1|TRBJ1-2|TRBD1|NA
CASSGGTGGPFNYGYTF
TGCGCCAGCAGCGGCGGGACAGGGGGCCCCTTTAACTATGGCTACACCTTC
>TRBV6-6|TRBJ2-3|TRBD1|once
CASRYQGAGTDTQYF
TGTGCCAGCAGGTATCAGGGGGCGGGCACAGATACGCAGTATTTT
>TRBV5-1|TRBJ1-2|TRBD1|NA
CASSLDRGLYGYTF
TGCGCCAGCAGCTTGGACAGGGGGTTATATGGCTACACCTTC
>TRBV6-4|TRBJ2-2|NA|NA
CASSDRAGATGELFF
TGTGCCAGCAGTGACCGTGCAGGGGCCACCGGGGAGCTGTTTTTT
>TRBV6-1|TRBJ1-6|TRBD1|NA
CASSEVGGLRSPLHF
TGTGCCAGCAGTGAGGTAGGGGGCCTCCGGTCACCCCTCCACTTT
>TRBV10-3|TRBJ1-5|NA|NA
CAISDTGTNNQPQHF
TGTGCCATCAGTGACACAGGGACCAACAATCAGCCCCAGCATTTT
>TRBV14|TRBJ1-1|NA|NA
CASSPPGVWVTEAFF
TGTGCCAGCAGCCCCCCGGGGGTTTGGGTCACTGAAGCTTTCTTT